The 31 T cell receptor beta chains below come from one sample, sequenced in a study of molecular identifiers for immune sequencing clone quantification. TCRdb used MiXCR to reprocess the PCR reads, holding one entry per CDR3 protein. The table includes some 320,000 distinct CDR3 sequences, about a fifth detected once. Sequenced material: naive CD8+ T cells from blood, with Jurkat cell RNA spiked in. The subset denotes: FACS-sorted CD8+CD4-CCR7+CD45RA+ naive T cells. The receptors shown here come from a human donor in good health. Some libraries in this study had Jurkat cell RNA spiked in.

This clonotype has ten or more counts. The CDR3 region has the DNA TGTGCTAGTGGTCCTACTAATCAGCCCCAGCATTTT. As protein: CASGPTNQPQHF. The chain carries TRBV12-5 and TRBJ1-5, with no clear D. Per germline, CDR1 LGHNT and CDR2 FRNRAP. The CDR3 contains 12 residues. V lost 5 bases to trimming and J lost 4 bases, with 6 bases between them.

This clonotype appeared many times. V and J are TRBV6-2 or TRBV6-3 and TRBJ2-7; 7 bases line up with TRBD2. The CDR3 loop spans 14 amino acids. The germline V gene encodes CDR1 MNHEY and CDR2 SVGEGT. V lost 7 bases, J lost 2 bases, and 8 bases stayed unmatched. In nucleotides, the CDR3 is TGTGCCAGCAACGACCGGGACTACCCCTACGAGCAGTACTTC. It codes for CASNDRDYPYEQYF.

This clonotype showed up many times. The J gene is TRBJ2-3, the V gene TRBV7-2; D is uncertain. Germline CDR1 and CDR2: SGHTA and FQGNSA. The CDR3 covers 16 residues. V lost 0 bases and J 0 bases, leaving 10 bases between the germline ends. CDR3 coding DNA: TGTGCCAGCAGCTTAGCGGTGGCGGTCAGCACAGATACGCAGTATTTT. This codes for CASSLAVAVSTDTQYF.

This clonotype was recorded many times. V usage is TRBV9 and J usage is TRBJ1-6, with D hard to call. Trimming removed 0 bases at V and 2 bases at J, with 6 bases between. This CDR3 has 15 residues. Per germline, CDR1 SGDLS and CDR2 YYNGEE. The CDR3 sequence is CASSVDGTYNSPLHF. For the CDR3, the DNA is TGTGCCAGCAGCGTAGACGGGACCTATAATTCACCCCTCCACTTT.

In this sample, this clonotype turned up many times. The chain recombines TRBV10-2 with TRBJ2-3; D remains ambiguous. The CDR3 contains 16 residues. Trimming removed 0 bases at V and 9 bases at J, with 19 bases between. Germline loops: CDR1 WSHSY, CDR2 SAAADI. The CDR3 DNA follows: TGCGCCAGCAGTGAGTCGACTCAGATCAAGGATATGACGCAGTATTTT. The encoded protein is CASSESTQIKDMTQYF.

This clonotype appeared many times. This chain connects TRBV29-1 to TRBJ2-7, with a weak D call TRBD1 (8 bases). CDR1 SQVTM and CDR2 ANQGSEA come from the germline V gene. V was shortened by 5 bases and J by 4 bases, with 15 bases between the two germline ends. There are 13 residues in the CDR3. This chain's CDR3 is CSVPLQGGYEQYF. CDR3 bases: TGCAGCGTTCCGCTACAGGGGGGGTACGAGCAGTACTTC.

This clonotype occurred many times. This sequence joins TRBV6-5 and TRBJ1-1; D not certain. V lost 1 base to trimming and J lost 3 bases, with 9 bases between them. This CDR3 is built from 14 residues. Germline V gene sequence: CDR1 MNHEY, CDR2 SVGAGI. The CDR3 coding sequence is TGTGCCAGCAGTTACTTGAGCCCAGACACTGAAGCTTTCTTT. It encodes CASSYLSPDTEAFF.

The V gene is TRBV27, the J gene TRBJ2-2; D remains unclear. The CDR3 runs 13 residues. CDR1 is MNHEY and CDR2 is SMNVEV in the germline V gene (reference sequence). V dropped 4 bases and J dropped 10 bases, with 13 bases sitting between them. As DNA, the CDR3 is TGTGCCAGCAGTTCCAATCGGCCCCCGGAGCTGTTTTTT. Translated, it gives CASSSNRPPELFF.

This clonotype was picked up many times. The chain joins TRBV12-5 to TRBJ1-1, with D maybe TRBD1 (5 bases). The CDR3 extends over 13 amino acids. Trimming shortened V by 7 bases and J by 1 base, and 10 bases separated the two germline ends. Germline CDR1 LGHNT, CDR2 FRNRAP. The chain's CDR3 is CASAVDRNTEAFF. DNA for the CDR3: TGTGCTAGTGCCGTAGACAGGAACACTGAAGCTTTCTTT.

This clonotype turned up a few times. The V and J genes are TRBV7-9 and TRBJ2-7, with 11 bases identical to TRBD2. Per germline, CDR1 SEHNR and CDR2 FQNEAQ (reference sequence). V shed 5 bases, J shed 5 bases, and the junction held 11 bases outside the gene matches. The CDR3 is made up of 16 amino acids. CDR3 sequence (DNA): TGTGCCAGCAGCCCCCTCCAACTAGCGGGAGAAGACGAGCAGTACTTC. Protein sequence: CASSPLQLAGEDEQYF.

The gene calls are TRBV27 and TRBJ1-5; TRBD1 matches at 9 bases. Trimming took 5 bases from V and 0 from J; bases not matched to a gene: 8. The germline CDR1 and CDR2 sequences are MNHEY and SMNVEV (reference sequence). The CDR3 runs to 17 residues. CDR3 DNA: TGTGCCAGCAGTCCCACAGGGGGCCCGTATAGCAATCAGCCCCAGCATTTT. Amino acids: CASSPTGGPYSNQPQHF.

This clonotype came up a few times. V is TRBV10-3 and J is TRBJ2-7; 7 bases match TRBD2. CDR3 length equals 15 residues. The V gene end was trimmed by 7 bases and the J gene end by 1 base; junction bases not matched to a gene: 10. Germline CDR1 and CDR2: ENHRY and SYGVKD. DNA of the CDR3: TGTGCCATCACTGCAGCGGGGACGGGTTCCTACGAGCAGTACTTC. Residues: CAITAAGTGSYEQYF.

A word on this clonotype: A much bigger clone sits one base away, suggesting this may be a read error. The CDR3 region is CASSPGMGGQPQHF. The CDR3 coding sequence is TGTGCCAGCAGCCCCGGCATGGGGGGTCAGCCCCAGCATTTT. The chain carries TRBV7-9 and TRBJ1-5; a possible D gene is TRBD1 (5 bases). Per the germline V gene, CDR1 is SEHNR and CDR2 is FQNEAQ (reference sequence). The length of the CDR3 is 14 residues. V shed 5 bases and J shed 6 bases, with 14 bases lying between them.

This clonotype was recorded a few times. V usage is TRBV10-1 and J usage is TRBJ2-1, with D possibly being TRBD2 (5 bases). This CDR3 has 14 residues. CDR1 and CDR2 from the germline V gene are WNHNN and SYGVQD (reference sequence). V lost 4 bases to trimming and J lost 7 bases, with 14 bases between them. CDR3 nucleotide sequence: TGCGCCAGCAGTGCACCCGATCGCGGGAATGAGCAGTTCTTC. Residues: CASSAPDRGNEQFF.

Ten or more counts support this clonotype. The rearrangement joins TRBV7-6 to TRBJ2-7; 9 bases match TRBD1. There are 15 residues in the CDR3. The junction had 9 bases not matched to a gene; V was cut back by 5 bases and J by 4 bases. CDR1 is SGHVS and CDR2 is FNYEAQ in the germline V gene. CDR3 nucleotides: TGTGCCAGCAGCCCCGGGACAGGGAGTAGTTACGAGCAGTACTTC. It yields the protein CASSPGTGSSYEQYF.

Only a few counts were recorded for this clonotype. The chain recombines TRBV6-2 or TRBV6-3 with TRBJ2-1; 9 bases fit TRBD1. The CDR3 is made up of 15 amino acids. Per germline, CDR1 MNHEY and CDR2 SVGEGT. Trimming removed 2 bases from V and 5 bases from J; junction bases left unmatched: 4. The CDR3 region has the DNA TGTGCCAGCAGTTACGTGTGGACAGGGGACAATGAGCAGTTCTTC. It yields the protein CASSYVWTGDNEQFF.

This clonotype was seen repeatedly, ten times or more. This chain joins TRBV12-3 or TRBV12-4 and TRBJ1-1; no definite D call. The CDR3 loop spans 13 amino acids. The V end was cut by 3 bases, the J end by 4 bases, with 9 bases between. The CDR3 DNA sequence: TGTGCCAGCAGTTTTCGGGCACCCACTGAAGCTTTCTTT. Translation: CASSFRAPTEAFF.

As to this clonotype: A much larger clone differs from this one at a single base, so this may be a read error. This chain connects TRBV5-1 to TRBJ2-7; D is unresolved. Germline CDR1 SGHRS, CDR2 YFSETQ. The CDR3 contains 13 residues. The CDR3 loop is CVSSLISAYEQYF. The CDR3 coding sequence is TGCGTCAGCAGCTTGATTTCCGCATACGAGCAGTACTTC. Supplemented by reference TRBV5-1 and TRBJ2-7, the full variable domain reads KAGVTQTPRYLIKTRGQQVTLSCSPISGHRSVSWYQQTPGQGLQFLFEYFSETQRNKGNFPGRFSGRQFSNSRSEMNVSTLELGDSALYLCVSSLISAYEQYFGPGTRLTVT.

About this clonotype itself: Since a much larger clone is just one base distant, this may be a read error. The V call is TRBV20-1, the J call TRBJ2-3; 11 nucleotides match TRBD2. Looked up from germline, CDR1 is DFQATT and CDR2 is SNEGSKA (reference sequence). The CDR3 is made up of 17 amino acids. J was trimmed by 1 base and V by 3 bases; bases with no gene match: 9. In DNA form, the CDR3 reads TGCAGTGCTAGGGCTAGCGGGGGGCGTTTCGGCACAGATACGCAGTATTTT. This encodes CSARASGGRFGTDTQYF.

This clonotype occurred many times. V gene TRBV7-6 combines with J gene TRBJ2-7; 7 bases map to TRBD2. J lost 3 bases, V lost 5 bases, and 4 bases had no gene match. The CDR3 has 13 amino acids. Germline CDR1 is SGHVS and CDR2 is FNYEAQ. The CDR3 loop is CASSPAGNYEQYF. DNA of the CDR3: TGTGCCAGCAGCCCAGCGGGGAACTACGAGCAGTACTTC.

This clonotype came up a few times. The chain links TRBV27 to TRBJ1-3; the D gene is possibly TRBD1 (6 bases). Germline CDR1 is MNHEY and CDR2 is SMNVEV (reference sequence). This CDR3 spans 15 amino acids. V was cut by 4 bases and J by 0 bases, with 10 bases left in between. CDR3 sequence reads: CASSSDSSSGNTIYF. CDR3 in DNA: TGTGCCAGCAGTTCGGACAGCAGCTCTGGAAACACCATATATTTT.

Many counts were recorded for this clonotype. The CDR3 protein is CSVATGGTEAFF. As DNA, the CDR3 is TGCAGCGTTGCAACAGGGGGCACTGAAGCTTTCTTT. The genes are TRBV29-1 and TRBJ1-1, with 8 nucleotides matching TRBD1. The CDR3 consists of 12 residues. J gave up 4 bases and V 4 bases, and 2 bases lay outside the gene matches. Per germline, CDR1 SQVTM and CDR2 ANQGSEA.

CDR3 sequence: CASSLVGLYMNTEAFF. The DNA of the CDR3 is TGTGCCAGCAGCTTAGTTGGGTTATACATGAACACTGAAGCTTTCTTT. This chain joins TRBV7-6 and TRBJ1-1; D is uncertain. CDR1 and CDR2 from the germline V gene are SGHVS and FNYEAQ. The germline V and J ends were trimmed by 1 base and 0 bases, with 12 bases remaining between them. The length of the CDR3 is 16 residues.

This chain connects TRBV7-2 to TRBJ2-3; D uncertain. From germline, CDR1 is SGHTA and CDR2 FQGNSA. The CDR3 runs to 16 residues. Trimming pared 3 bases from V and 6 bases from J, leaving 19 bases between. The CDR3 sequence: CASSLTLQPLTDTQYF. CDR3 DNA sequence: TGTGCCAGCAGCTTGACCCTCCAGCCGCTCACGGATACGCAGTATTTT. Supplemented by reference TRBV7-2 and TRBJ2-3, the full variable domain reads GAGVSQSPSNKVTEKGKDVELRCDPISGHTALYWYRQSLGQGLEFLIYFQGNSAPDKSGLPSDRFSAERTGGSVSTLTIQRTQQEDSAVYLCASSLTLQPLTDTQYFGPGTRLTVL.

Worth noting for this clonotype: A much larger clone lies one base from this, so it may be a read error. J is TRBJ1-1 and V is TRBV12-3 or TRBV12-4; 8 bases fit TRBD1. The V gene end was trimmed by 9 bases and the J gene end by 4 bases; junction bases not matched to a gene: 10. The CDR3 runs 14 residues. CDR3 amino acids: CARTAGQVGTEAFF. DNA for the CDR3: TGTGCCAGGACCGCGGGACAGGTGGGCACTGAAGCTTTCTTT.

This clonotype has only a few counts. The V and J genes are TRBV25-1 and TRBJ2-3, with D tentatively TRBD2 (6 bases). V shed 5 bases and J shed 2 bases, with 11 bases lying between them. Germline CDR1 MGHDK, CDR2 SYGVNS. CDR3 size: 14 residues. Here the CDR3 reads CASSPWDFTDTQYF. The CDR3 DNA reads TGTGCCAGCAGTCCCTGGGACTTCACAGATACGCAGTATTTT.

This clonotype was picked up many times. V gene TRBV4-3 combines with J gene TRBJ2-7, with a weak D call TRBD1 (6 bases). The CDR3 covers 16 residues. V lost 0 bases, J lost 4 bases, and 16 bases lay in between. Germline-derived CDR1 and CDR2 are LGHNA and YSLEER. In DNA, the CDR3 is TGCGCCAGCAGCCAAGATCAAACAGGGCCCGGATACGAGCAGTACTTC. This gives the protein CASSQDQTGPGYEQYF.

The chain joins TRBV3-1 to TRBJ1-1; D uncertain. The CDR3 is made up of 13 amino acids. V was pared by 1 base and J by 6 bases, with 9 bases between. Germline loops: CDR1 LGHDT, CDR2 YNNKEL (reference sequence). The CDR3 nucleotides read TGTGCCAGCAGCCAAGGAGTCGGATCTGAAGCTTTCTTT. Translating it yields CASSQGVGSEAFF.

The CDR3 region is CASSQVSGTGGSYEQYF. In DNA form, the CDR3 reads TGTGCCAGCAGCCAAGTTTCCGGGACAGGGGGATCCTACGAGCAGTACTTC. The V call is TRBV4-2, the J call TRBJ2-7; TRBD1 agrees at 11 bases. The CDR3 consists of 17 residues. After removal of 1 base from V and 1 base from J, the junction contained 6 bases not matched to a gene. CDR1 is LGHNA, CDR2 YNFKEQ, per germline.

This clonotype was seen ten or more times. J is TRBJ2-5 and V is TRBV7-2; 7 bases map to TRBD2. The germline gives CDR1 SGHTA, CDR2 FQGNSA. The CDR3 has 15 residues. The junction had 7 bases not matched to a gene; V was cut back by 5 bases and J by 1 base. The DNA of the CDR3 is TGTGCCAGCAGCCAGGAGGGACTACTCCAAGAGACCCAGTACTTC. Its translation is CASSQEGLLQETQYF.

The count of this clonotype is one. A read error may explain this, as a much larger clone is one base away. The rearrangement uses TRBV5-1 and TRBJ1-4, with a possible D match to TRBD1 (5 bases). The CDR3 contains 16 residues. CDR1 and CDR2 from the germline V gene are SGHRS and YFSETQ. The CDR3 DNA reads as TGCGCCAGCAGCGGCGGGGCAGGCGCAACTAATGAAGAACTGTTTTTT. Its protein is CASSGGAGATNEELFF.